This T cell receptor beta chain was found in a study of follicular helper T cells after annual influenza vaccination (TCRdb year 2017). Context from the whole study: After each seasonal influenza vaccination, blood was collected on days 0, 7 and 28. Some subjects were followed across successive annual vaccinations spanning the 2013-2014, 2014-2015 and 2015-2016 seasons to study recall of cTfh clones. One week after vaccination, a second recruited cohort of 11 to 12 subjects (Table S1) displayed a similar ICOS+CD38+ cTfh response. Multi-year samples were available from six subjects, with four subjects covering two vaccination seasons and two subjects covering three seasons. The 2013-2014 samples were cryopreserved, while the 2015 samples were processed right after collection.

The time point label corresponds to: 2015-2016 season, pre-vaccination. Adults received seasonal inactivated influenza vaccine (Fluvarix), and TCRB sequencing tracked sorted blood CD4 subsets before and after vaccination. To be eligible, subjects had to live in the community and must not have received influenza vaccine in the previous 6 months. Exclusions included influenza vaccine contraindications, substance abuse, HIV/AIDS, active malignancy, immunomodulatory medication and active illness such as respiratory infection. At each time point, about 35 to 110 mL of blood was collected. Non-naive CD4+CXCR5+PD-1+ cells were defined as circulating Tfh and were sorted into two fractions, ICOS+CD38+ and ICOS-CD38-. PBMC were isolated using Ficoll-Paque PLUS or SepMate separation. Before DNA was extracted, the cell subsets were sorted from PBMC using a BD FACS Aria. Receptor libraries were prepared by the immunoSEQ multiplex PCR assay. Adaptive Biotechnologies handled the TCRB amplification, library preparation, sequencing and preliminary bioinformatics at Survey level resolution. TCRB sequencing used multiplex PCR amplification of genomic DNA from sorted cTfh populations. The authors processed their data as follows. Clonality was computed in R as 1 minus normalized Shannon entropy; the Gini index was calculated with the R package ineq. Overlap score was defined as the summed counts of shared sequences divided by the total counts of all sequences in both compared samples. Shared-clonotype significance used Fisher's exact test assuming a theoretical repertoire of 10^7 TCRB sequences. The immuneACCESS repertoire file appears here via TCRdb, limited to in-frame rearrangements. These files lack a portion of the clones; in checked studies, under half of the deficit traces to unresolved V genes, and the cause of the others is not known. The V and J calls and clone size are taken from that table; D and trimming were inferred from the DNA. The sample table records more than 7,500 clones; 70% to 90% of these occur just once. 0.45% to 0.5% of the sample belongs to the ten largest clones.

As for this clone: What antigen it recognizes has not been identified. One base away there is no much larger clone; base qualities are not given.

General study outcomes and caveats: Day 7 ICOS+CD38+ clones were most often found later in ICOS-CD38- cTfh, suggesting that subset may serve as a memory reservoir. With successive annual vaccinations, a recurrent oligoclonal ICOS+CD38+ cTfh response was recalled, and this response contained tetramer and AIM influenza-specific clonotypes. ICOS+CD38+ cTfh clonality correlated with the frequency of that population, and its change correlated with the change in circulating plasmablast frequency. Rare clonotypes could not be sampled because productive TCRB sequences were recovered from only about 10-21% of the analyzed cells.

The sequenced sample was CXCR5+ CD38- circulating T follicular helper cells from blood, obtained on the day of influenza vaccination. The sample's cell subset or site label, decoded: circulating Tfh, non-naive CD4+CXCR5+PD-1+ (ICOS+CD38+ or ICOS-CD38-). The receptor's source is an adult who received the influenza vaccine.

CDR3 protein: CASSAPTSGPYNEQFF. The DNA is as follows: TGTGCCAGCAGCGCGCCGACTAGCGGCCCCTACAATGAGCAGTTCTTC. This receptor chain uses TRBV21-1 and TRBJ2-1; the table calls TRBD2, which could not be checked here. TRBV21-1 is listed as a pseudogene. The CDR3 contains 16 residues, cysteine and phenylalanine counted. The CDR3 DNA has 48 bases and is translated from base 1.